Given below is one TCR beta chain in context. This CDR3 is 13 amino acids long. Germline-derived CDR1 and CDR2 are MNHNY and SVGAGI (reference sequence). Trimming removed 0 bases from V and 5 bases from J, with 8 bases in between. The data derive from a study of shared clonotypes between healthy human individuals. CD45RO negativity and positive selection for CCR7 defined naive CD8 cells, a population that excluded terminally differentiated effector memory CD45RA+ cells. Profiled with immunoSEQ multiplex PCR; TCRdb holds only in-frame clones, not every one. The table includes around 2,000,000 clones, about 95% detected once.

The chain recombines TRBV6-6 with TRBJ2-7; tentative D call: TRBD2 (5 bases). Sample: naive CD8+ T cells sorted from blood. The receptor was isolated from a man in his late teens or twenties in good health. DNA of the CDR3: TGTGCCAGCAGTTACTCTAGCGTCGACGAGCAGTACTTC. It yields the protein CASSYSSVDEQYF.